This TCR beta chain was captured by sequencing in a study of blood T cell repertoires in COVID-19. Study background: The cDNA or gDNA used as material had been derived from T cells, B-cell-depleted T cells, or PBMCs.

In the original processing: Reference gene primer amplification in the assay estimated nucleated cell counts. The data were produced by immunoSEQ multiplex PCR, yet TCRdb's version contains in-frame clones alone and is incomplete. That table gives V, J and clone size, and the DNA gave D and trimming. Of about 240,000 clones listed, about 89% were seen once; the top ten hold approximately 4.1%. Recruitment covered about 25 US areas and drew participants whose ages spanned roughly 18 to 100 years. Donors of Cohort 3 who recovered were those that had two negative PCRs, clearance, or symptom resolution. The CDR3 spans 15 residues. Germline-derived CDR1 and CDR2 are LNHDA and SQIVND (reference sequence). V shed 7 bases, J shed 4 bases, and the junction held 7 bases outside the gene matches.

The chain recombines TRBV19 with TRBJ2-1; 10 bases agree with TRBD2. The receptor's source is a woman aged 25 to 39 who had recovered from COVID-19. Sequenced input: PBMCs or T cells enriched from blood (not recorded which). This CDR3 is CASIPTSGWYNEQFF. The CDR3 bases are TGTGCCAGTATCCCGACTAGCGGGTGGTACAATGAGCAGTTCTTC.